This entry lists 22 T cell receptor beta chains sequenced from one sample in a study of cytomegalovirus exposure and HLA in healthy donors. The PCR had 60 Vbeta and 13 Jbeta primers. Sequenced by immunoSEQ multiplex PCR; TCRdb stores in-frame clones only, minus some. The sample has about 130,000 clones; approximately 74% are singletons. Sequencing was carried out using PBMCs. The receptors derive from a male donor in good health and CMV-seronegative.

This chain connects TRBV19 to TRBJ2-2; D is perhaps TRBD1 (5 bases). Germline loops: CDR1 LNHDA, CDR2 SQIVND (reference sequence). V lost 7 bases, J lost 4 bases, and 7 bases lay in between. This CDR3 has 12 amino acids. CDR3: CASTQGTGELFF. CDR3 bases: TGTGCCAGTACCCAGGGCACCGGGGAGCTGTTTTTT.

The V gene is TRBV30, the J gene TRBJ2-1; 7 bases line up with TRBD2. This CDR3 comprises 15 residues. Germline loops: CDR1 GTSNPN, CDR2 SVGIG (reference sequence). J lost 4 bases, V lost 7 bases, and 13 bases had no gene match. The CDR3 reads CASPSPAGPYNEQFF. The CDR3 region has the DNA TGTGCCTCACCCTCTCCAGCGGGACCTTACAATGAGCAGTTCTTC.

CDR3 residues: CASSIPTSANSYEQYF. The CDR3 region has the DNA TGTGCCAGCAGCATTCCGACTAGCGCCAACTCCTACGAGCAGTACTTC. J is TRBJ2-7 and V is TRBV7-2, with TRBD2 identical over 8 bases. The CDR3 is 16 amino acids. With 5 bases clipped from V and 0 bases from J, the junction kept 9 bases outside the gene matches. The germline V gene encodes CDR1 SGHTA and CDR2 FQGNSA.

V is TRBV28 and J is TRBJ1-5, with 8 bases fitting TRBD1. This CDR3 contains 13 residues. From germline, CDR1 is MDHEN and CDR2 SYDVKM. The V segment lost 5 bases and the J segment 5 bases; nucleotides outside the gene matches: 2. The CDR3 reads CASSGQGYQPQHF. The CDR3 nucleotides are TGTGCCAGCAGTGGACAGGGATATCAGCCCCAGCATTTT.

The chain uses TRBV5-4 and TRBJ2-5; D perhaps matches TRBD1 (5 bases). This CDR3 spans 13 amino acids. CDR1 is SGHNT, CDR2 YYREEE, per germline (reference sequence). The germline V and J ends were trimmed by 4 bases and 2 bases, with 9 bases remaining between them. Written as DNA, the CDR3 is TGTGCCAGCAGCAAGACAGAACAAGAGACCCAGTACTTC. Translating it yields CASSKTEQETQYF.

The genes are TRBV28 and TRBJ2-3; possibly TRBD2 for D (5 bases). V shed 6 bases and J shed 2 bases, with 9 bases lying between them. The CDR3 length is 13 residues. CDR1 is MDHEN and CDR2 is SYDVKM in the germline V gene. The CDR3 reads CASRSGFTDTQYF. As DNA, the CDR3 is TGTGCCAGCAGGTCGGGGTTCACAGATACGCAGTATTTT.

This chain uses TRBV27 with TRBJ1-2, with 8 bases identical to TRBD1. This CDR3 has 14 amino acids. Germline-derived CDR1 and CDR2 are MNHEY and SMNVEV (reference sequence). V lost 9 bases, J lost 4 bases, and 10 bases stayed unmatched. CDR3: CASKTQGEFYGYTF. CDR3 sequence (DNA): TGTGCCAGTAAAACACAGGGGGAGTTCTATGGCTACACCTTC.

This clone has more than one count but fewer than ten. The chain couples TRBV5-1 to TRBJ1-1; D uncertain. Germline CDR1 is SGHRS and CDR2 is YFSETQ. V lost 0 bases and J 1 base, leaving 7 bases between the germline ends. There are 14 residues in the CDR3. CDR3 region: CASSLGLGNTEAFF. The CDR3 nucleotides are TGCGCCAGCAGCTTGGGCCTCGGGAACACTGAAGCTTTCTTT.

The V and J genes are TRBV15 and TRBJ2-7, with a tentative D call TRBD1 (6 bases). CDR3 length: 14 amino acids. The V and J ends lost 1 base and 2 bases respectively, with 9 bases between them. The germline gives CDR1 LNHNV, CDR2 YYDKDF (reference sequence). The DNA for the CDR3 is TGTGCCACCAGCAGAGCGGGACAAGCCTACGAGCAGTACTTC. It specifies CATSRAGQAYEQYF.

The chain combines TRBV1 with TRBJ2-2; the table's D gene call, TRBD2, was not cross checked with the DNA. TRBV1 is annotated as a pseudogene. The CDR3 is 16 amino acids. For the CDR3, the DNA is TGCACCAGCAGACAGCGGGGGGCCGAGAACACCGGGGAGCTGTTTTTT. This gives the protein CTSRQRGAENTGELFF.

The rearrangement links TRBV5-1 to TRBJ2-7, with D possibly matching TRBD1 (6 bases). The germline CDR1 and CDR2 sequences are SGHRS and YFSETQ. The ends were cut back, 2 bases at V and 4 bases at J, with 13 bases in the middle. There are 14 residues in the CDR3. In DNA, the CDR3 is TGCGCCAGCAGCTTAACAGCAGGGGTTTACGAGCAGTACTTC. It codes for CASSLTAGVYEQYF. Full variable domain (remainder filled in from reference TRBV5-1 and TRBJ2-7): KAGVTQTPRYLIKTRGQQVTLSCSPISGHRSVSWYQQTPGQGLQFLFEYFSETQRNKGNFPGRFSGRQFSNSRSEMNVSTLELGDSALYLCASSLTAGVYEQYFGPGTRLTVT.

This clone turned up a few times. The junction shows a germline mismatch at one end, possibly a read error. This chain connects TRBV7-9 to TRBJ1-3; weak D call: TRBD1 (6 bases). This CDR3 contains 16 residues. The germline V gene encodes CDR1 SEHNR and CDR2 FQNEAQ (reference sequence). The CDR3 protein is CSSSLDLQGTGNTIYF. As DNA, the CDR3 is TGTTCCAGCAGCTTAGACCTACAGGGTACTGGAAACACCATATATTTT. The whole variable domain, filled in from reference TRBV7-9 and TRBJ1-3, reads DTGVSQNPRHKITKRGQNVTFRCDPISEHNRLYWYRQTLGQGPEFLTYFQNEAQLEKSRLLSDRFSAERPKGSFSTLEIQRTEQGDSAMYLCSSSLDLQGTGNTIYFGEGSWLTVV.

This rearrangement joins TRBV2 to TRBJ2-7, with 9 bases identical to TRBD1. This CDR3 has 15 amino acids. CDR1 is SNHLY, CDR2 FYNNEI, per germline. The V gene end was trimmed by 6 bases and the J gene end by 5 bases; junction bases not matched to a gene: 11. The CDR3 DNA sequence: TGTGCCAGCAGGCAACAGGGGGCGCTCCCTCACGAGCAGTACTTC. This encodes CASRQQGALPHEQYF.

The CDR3 reads CASGTGVGNSPLHF. In DNA form, the CDR3 reads TGTGCCAGCGGGACAGGGGTCGGGAATTCACCCCTCCACTTT. The V and J genes are TRBV7-6 and TRBJ1-6, with TRBD1 identical over 10 bases. CDR1 and CDR2 from the germline V gene are SGHVS and FNYEAQ. The junction had 5 bases not matched to a gene; V was cut back by 8 bases and J by 7 bases. The CDR3 totals 14 residues.

This rearrangement joins TRBV11-2 to TRBJ2-2, with 9 positions matching TRBD2. CDR3 length: 17 residues. Trimming at V came to 2 bases and at J to 0 bases, leaving 4 bases not matched to a gene. CDR1 and CDR2 from the germline V gene are SGHAT and FQNNGV. CDR3 region: CASSLTASGTNTGELFF. The CDR3 nucleotides read TGTGCCAGCAGCTTAACGGCTAGCGGGACGAACACCGGGGAGCTGTTTTTT. Looking up the rest from reference TRBV11-2 and TRBJ2-2 gives the full variable domain: EAGVAQSPRYKIIEKRQSVAFWCNPISGHATLYWYQQILGQGPKLLIQFQNNGVVDDSQLPKDRFSAERLKGVDSTLKIQPAKLEDSAVYLCASSLTASGTNTGELFFGEGSRLTVL.

This chain connects TRBV28 to TRBJ2-7; 11 bases are shared with TRBD2. Germline CDR1 and CDR2: MDHEN and SYDVKM. V lost 5 bases and J lost 6; bases outside the gene matches: 9. CDR3 size: 15 residues. In DNA, the CDR3 is TGTGCCAGCAGTCTAAGGGTAGCGGGAGGGCCCGAGCAGTACTTC. Translating it yields CASSLRVAGGPEQYF.

The sample holds one count of this clone. The CDR3 sequence: CASSPDSLGNQPQHF. Here the CDR3 DNA reads TGCGCCAGCAGCCCTGACAGTTTGGGGAATCAGCCCCAGCATTTT. The chain employs TRBV5-1 and TRBJ1-5; TRBD1 might be the D (5 bases). The V gene lost 4 bases and the J gene lost 4 bases, with 15 bases spanning the gap. The CDR3 runs to 15 residues. The V gene's germline CDR1 is SGHRS and CDR2 YFSETQ.

The V and J genes are TRBV5-1 and TRBJ2-1, with 7 bases aligning to TRBD1. The V gene end was trimmed by 2 bases and the J gene end by 3 bases; junction bases not matched to a gene: 5. Germline V lookup: CDR1 SGHRS, CDR2 YFSETQ. This CDR3 is built from 15 residues. The CDR3 coding sequence is TGCGCCAGCAGCTTCCGTTCAGGGGGCTACAATGAGCAGTTCTTC. Translating gives CASSFRSGGYNEQFF.

The chain combines TRBV2 with TRBJ1-6; a weak D match, TRBD1 (5 bases). The ends were cut back, 2 bases at V and 7 bases at J, with 9 bases in the middle. Germline V lookup: CDR1 SNHLY, CDR2 FYNNEI. The CDR3 covers 14 residues. The CDR3 loop reads CASSEIRANSPLHF. As DNA, the CDR3 is TGTGCCAGCAGTGAAATCAGGGCGAATTCACCCCTCCACTTT.

The gene calls are TRBV11-2 and TRBJ2-5; 9 nucleotides align to TRBD1. With 5 bases clipped from V and 2 bases from J, the junction kept 6 bases outside the gene matches. The CDR3 is 15 residues long. Germline CDR1 reads SGHAT; CDR2 reads FQNNGV. The CDR3 DNA sequence: TGTGCCAGCAGCCGACAGGGGGGTTCGCAAGAGACCCAGTACTTC. It codes for CASSRQGGSQETQYF.

This clone showed up just a few times. The chain joins TRBV9 to TRBJ2-1; tentative D call: TRBD1 (5 bases). Germline loops: CDR1 SGDLS, CDR2 YYNGEE. V shed 0 bases and J shed 7 bases, with 5 bases lying between them. The CDR3 length is 12 residues. CDR3 nucleotides: TGTGCCAGCAGCGTAGCAGGGAATGAGCAGTTCTTC. It specifies CASSVAGNEQFF.

The chain couples TRBV7-9 to TRBJ1-1; TRBD1 aligns across 8 bases. Looked up from germline, CDR1 is SEHNR and CDR2 is FQNEAQ (reference sequence). This CDR3 has 15 amino acids. The ends lost 5 bases at V and 1 base at J; junction bases unmatched: 6. The CDR3 DNA follows: TGTGCCAGCAGCGGGGACAGGCAGAAGAACACTGAAGCTTTCTTT. This encodes CASSGDRQKNTEAFF. The full variable domain, in which reference TRBV7-9 and TRBJ1-1 provide the parts outside the CDR3, is DTGVSQNPRHKITKRGQNVTFRCDPISEHNRLYWYRQTLGQGPEFLTYFQNEAQLEKSRLLSDRFSAERPKGSFSTLEIQRTEQGDSAMYLCASSGDRQKNTEAFFGQGTRLTVV.